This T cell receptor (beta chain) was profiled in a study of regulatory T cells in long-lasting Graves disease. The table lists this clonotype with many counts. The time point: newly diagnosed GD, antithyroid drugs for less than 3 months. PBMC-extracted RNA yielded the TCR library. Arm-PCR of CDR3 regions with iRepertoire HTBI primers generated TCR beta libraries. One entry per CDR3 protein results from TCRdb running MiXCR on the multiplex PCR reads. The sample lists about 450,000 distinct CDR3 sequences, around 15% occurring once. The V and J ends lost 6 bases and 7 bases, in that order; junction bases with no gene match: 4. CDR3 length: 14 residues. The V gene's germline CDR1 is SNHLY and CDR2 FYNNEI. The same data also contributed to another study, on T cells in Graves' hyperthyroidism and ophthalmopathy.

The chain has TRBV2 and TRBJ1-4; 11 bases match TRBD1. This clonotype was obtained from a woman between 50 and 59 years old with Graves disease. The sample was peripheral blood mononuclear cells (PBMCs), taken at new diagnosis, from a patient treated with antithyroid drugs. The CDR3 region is CASRDRGLSEKLFF. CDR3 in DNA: TGTGCCAGCAGGGACAGGGGGCTGAGTGAAAAACTGTTTTTT.